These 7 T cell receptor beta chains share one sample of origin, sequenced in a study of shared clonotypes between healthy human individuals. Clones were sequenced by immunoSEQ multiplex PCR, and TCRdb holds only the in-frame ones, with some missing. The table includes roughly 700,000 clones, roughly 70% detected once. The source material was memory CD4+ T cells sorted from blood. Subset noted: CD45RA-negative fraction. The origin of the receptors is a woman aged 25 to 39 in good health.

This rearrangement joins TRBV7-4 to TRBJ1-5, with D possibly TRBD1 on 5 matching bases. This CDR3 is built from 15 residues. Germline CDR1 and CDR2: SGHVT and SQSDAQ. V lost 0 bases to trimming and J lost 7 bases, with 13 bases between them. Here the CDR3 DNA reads TGTGCCAGCAGCTTAGCAGGGGCGGTTAGGCAGCCCCAGCATTTT. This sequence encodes CASSLAGAVRQPQHF.

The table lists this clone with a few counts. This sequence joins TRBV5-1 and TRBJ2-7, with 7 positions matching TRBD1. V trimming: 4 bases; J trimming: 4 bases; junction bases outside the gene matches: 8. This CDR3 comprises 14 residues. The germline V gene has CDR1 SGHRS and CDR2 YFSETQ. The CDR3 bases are TGCGCCAGCAGCCGAGACAGGGAAATGTACGAGCAGTACTTC. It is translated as CASSRDREMYEQYF. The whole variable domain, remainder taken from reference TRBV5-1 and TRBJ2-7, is KAGVTQTPRYLIKTRGQQVTLSCSPISGHRSVSWYQQTPGQGLQFLFEYFSETQRNKGNFPGRFSGRQFSNSRSEMNVSTLELGDSALYLCASSRDREMYEQYFGPGTRLTVT.

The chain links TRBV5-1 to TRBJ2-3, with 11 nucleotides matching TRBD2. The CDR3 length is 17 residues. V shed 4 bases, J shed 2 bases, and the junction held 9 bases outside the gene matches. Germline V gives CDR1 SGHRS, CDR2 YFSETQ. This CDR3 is CASSTDGTSGSTDTQYF. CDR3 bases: TGCGCCAGCAGCACTGACGGGACTAGCGGATCCACAGATACGCAGTATTTT.

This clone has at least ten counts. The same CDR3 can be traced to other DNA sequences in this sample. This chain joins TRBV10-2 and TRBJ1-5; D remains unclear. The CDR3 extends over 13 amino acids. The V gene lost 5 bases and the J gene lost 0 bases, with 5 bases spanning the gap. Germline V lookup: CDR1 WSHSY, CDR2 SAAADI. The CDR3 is CASSRISNQPQHF. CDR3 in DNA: TGCGCCAGCAGTCGGATTAGCAATCAGCCCCAGCATTTT.

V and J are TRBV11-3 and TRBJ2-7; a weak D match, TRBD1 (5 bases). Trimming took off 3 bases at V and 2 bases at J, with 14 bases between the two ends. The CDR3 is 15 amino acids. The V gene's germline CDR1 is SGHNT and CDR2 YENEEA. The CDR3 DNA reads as TGTGCCAGCAGCTTCGCCAGGGAAGTCCCCTACGAGCAGTACTTC. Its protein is CASSFAREVPYEQYF.

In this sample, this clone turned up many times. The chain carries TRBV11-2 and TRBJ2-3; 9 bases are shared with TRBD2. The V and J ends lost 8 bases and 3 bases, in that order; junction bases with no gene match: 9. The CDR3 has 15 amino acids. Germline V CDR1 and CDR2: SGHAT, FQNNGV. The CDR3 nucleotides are TGTGCCAGCGGCTGGTCTAGCGGGAAAACAGATACGCAGTATTTT. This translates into CASGWSSGKTDTQYF. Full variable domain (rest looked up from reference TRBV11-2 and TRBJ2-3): EAGVAQSPRYKIIEKRQSVAFWCNPISGHATLYWYQQILGQGPKLLIQFQNNGVVDDSQLPKDRFSAERLKGVDSTLKIQPAKLEDSAVYLCASGWSSGKTDTQYFGPGTRLTVL.

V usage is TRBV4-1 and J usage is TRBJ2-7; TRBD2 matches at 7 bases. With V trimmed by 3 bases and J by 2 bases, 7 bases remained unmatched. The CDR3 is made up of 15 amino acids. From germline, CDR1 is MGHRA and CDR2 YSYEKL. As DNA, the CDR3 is TGCGCCAGCAGCCAGATGGGGCTAGCGGCCTACGAGCAGTACTTC. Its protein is CASSQMGLAAYEQYF.